This T cell receptor (beta chain) was sequenced in a study of control samples from healthy donors and cancer patients. Germline lookup yields CDR1 SGHNT and CDR2 YYREEE (reference sequence). Trimming cost V 0 bases and J 4 bases, with 11 bases left between them. CDR3 length equals 14 residues. The table came from immunoSEQ multiplex PCR; TCRdb's copy has only in-frame clones and leaves some out. The table has about 110,000 clones, almost 85% seen once. This chain connects TRBV5-4 to TRBJ2-7; D not certain. Sample: blood. The clonotype comes from a man aged 18-30 years in good health. The CDR3 nucleotides are TGTGCCAGCAGCTTGGGGGGTGAAACTTACGAGCAGTACTTC. It is translated as CASSLGGETYEQYF. Full variable domain (rest looked up from reference TRBV5-4 and TRBJ2-7): ETGVTQSPTHLIKTRGQQVTLRCSSQSGHNTVSWYQQALGQGPQFIFQYYREEENGRGNFPPRFSGLQFPNYSSELNVNALELDDSALYLCASSLGGETYEQYFGPGTRLTVT.